This TCR beta chain is from a study of cytotoxic CD8 clonotypes in ibrutinib-treated CLL. Sequencing used immunoSEQ multiplex PCR; TCRdb keeps in-frame clones, though not all of them. The data contain some 140,000 clones, around 90% of them singletons. Germline CDR1 is MGHRA and CDR2 is YSYEKL. Germline trimming cut 0 bases from V and 6 bases from J; bases unmatched to any gene: 11. This CDR3 is built from 17 residues. This receptor was identified in a human donor with chronic lymphocytic leukemia. The V call is TRBV4-1, the J call TRBJ2-1; 7 nucleotides line up with TRBD2. The sample consisted of PBMCs, taken after 12 months of ibrutinib treatment. CDR3 DNA: TGCGCCAGCAGCCAAGATCCCCCGGCGGGAGTGGCCAATGAGCAGTTCTTC. As protein: CASSQDPPAGVANEQFF.